The sequence of this T cell receptor beta chain was determined in a study of CD8 T cells in ankylosing spondylitis. General study findings and limits: Disease-linked clones displayed a CD8+ phenotype and appeared relatively rarely in peripheral blood.

The table lists this clonotype with a few counts. Its antigen is unidentified. Each TCR beta library was made by quantitative 5'-RACE that incorporated molecular barcodes. TCRdb redid the calling of the 5' RACE reads with MiXCR, one entry per CDR3 protein. The sample has 200,000 to 300,000 distinct CDR3 sequences, less than 10% seen once; the top ten hold under 7.5%. In germline, CDR1 is SGHDT, CDR2 YYEEEE. V was clipped by 0 bases and J by 8 bases; unmatched bases: 6. The CDR3 loop spans 14 amino acids. The sequence derives from a male donor with ankylosing spondylitis or in good health (not recorded which). The rearrangement joins TRBV5-6 to TRBJ2-3; 7 bases line up with TRBD1. Sequenced material: blood, either unsorted or a sorted T cell fraction (not recorded which). Written as DNA, the CDR3 is TGTGCCAGCAGCTTGGCGCAGGGGGTAGGTACGCAGTATTTT. The encoded protein is CASSLAQGVGTQYF. The full variable domain, in which reference TRBV5-6 and TRBJ2-3 provide the parts outside the CDR3, is DAGVTQSPTHLIKTRGQQVTLRCSPKSGHDTVSWYQQALGQGPQFIFQYYEEEERQRGNFPDRFSGHQFPNYSSELNVNALLLGDSALYLCASSLAQGVGTQYFGPGTRLTVL.